The 9 T cell receptor beta chains listed next were all sequenced from one sample in a study of T cell clonotyping in hematopoietic cell transplantation. Libraries were prepared by immunoSEQ multiplex PCR; TCRdb keeps only in-frame clonotypes and omits some of them. Counted here are roughly 6,400 clones, about 97% occurring once; the ten biggest clones make up roughly 16%. Regarding time point: recipient sample about 28 days before transplant, after cytoreduction. Here the sequenced sample was peripheral blood mononuclear cells, taken before stem cell transplant. The receptors derive from an older man with acute myeloid leukemia. Some clones in this sample may be carry-over from other donors' samples.

The chain links TRBV28 to TRBJ2-7; no clear D. The CDR3 loop spans 14 amino acids. CDR1 MDHEN and CDR2 SYDVKM come from the germline V gene. Deletions cut 5 bases from V and 1 base from J, with 12 bases between. This chain's CDR3 is CASSRLGGSYEQYF. The CDR3 DNA reads TGTGCCAGCAGTAGATTAGGTGGGTCCTACGAGCAGTACTTC. Full variable domain (outside the CDR3, taken from reference TRBV28 and TRBJ2-7): DVKVTQSSRYLVKRTGEKVFLECVQDMDHENMFWYRQDPGLGLRLIYFSYDVKMKEKGDIPEGYSVSREKKERFSLILESASTNQTSMYLCASSRLGGSYEQYFGPGTRLTVT.

The CDR3 is CASSPLSGEETQYF. As DNA, the CDR3 is TGTGCCAGCAGCCCTTTAAGTGGGGAAGAGACCCAGTACTTC. The rearrangement uses TRBV7-2 and TRBJ2-5, with D hard to call. The CDR3 contains 14 residues. Trimming took 5 bases from V and 3 from J, leaving 13 bases between them. Germline V gene data show CDR1 as SGHTA and CDR2 as FQGNSA.

V and J are TRBV7-9 and TRBJ2-5, with D tentatively TRBD1 (6 bases). The CDR3 spans 12 residues. Germline-derived CDR1 and CDR2 are SEHNR and FQNEAQ (reference sequence). Trimming took off 4 bases at V and 5 bases at J, with 8 bases between the two ends. The CDR3 DNA reads TGTGCCAGCAGCTGGGGGCAGGAGACCCAGTACTTC. It yields the protein CASSWGQETQYF.

The CDR3 region has the DNA TGTGCCAGCAGCCAGCACGGGGGCGCTCCCTACGAGCAGTACTTC. This translates into CASSQHGGAPYEQYF. V is TRBV7-8 and J is TRBJ2-7; D possibly uses TRBD1 or TRBD2 (6 bases each). Trimming left V 5 bases short and J 2 bases short, with 16 bases between. Germline loops: CDR1 SGHVS, CDR2 FQNEAQ. The CDR3 length is 15 residues.

The chain recombines TRBV30 with TRBJ2-1; TRBD1 might be the D (6 bases). The CDR3 runs to 16 residues. V was pared by 5 bases and J by 0 bases, with 17 bases between. Looked up from germline, CDR1 is GTSNPN and CDR2 is SVGIG (reference sequence). CDR3: CAWGQQGPSSYNEQFF. CDR3 bases: TGTGCCTGGGGGCAACAGGGACCTAGCTCCTACAATGAGCAGTTCTTC.

This clone came up once. The CDR3 DNA reads TGCGCCAGCAGCCTCGCACGCGGGGCGAACACCGGGGAGCTGTTTTTT. Protein sequence: CASSLARGANTGELFF. This sequence joins TRBV4-1 and TRBJ2-2; TRBD2 is a possible D gene (6 bases). The CDR3 sequence is 16 residues long. Germline V gene data show CDR1 as MGHRA and CDR2 as YSYEKL. Trimming took 4 bases from V and 0 from J, leaving 12 bases between them.

The chain is built from TRBV2 and TRBJ1-2, with D possibly being TRBD1 (5 bases). The CDR3 has 14 residues. The V end lost 2 bases, the J end lost 4 bases, and 11 bases lay between the germline ends. Germline V gene sequence: CDR1 SNHLY, CDR2 FYNNEI. The CDR3 region has the DNA TGTGCCAGCAGTGAAATCCCGACAGCCTATGGCTACACCTTC. Protein sequence: CASSEIPTAYGYTF.

The chain combines TRBV5-1 with TRBJ2-3; weak D call: TRBD2 (6 bases). There are 16 residues in the CDR3. Looked up from germline, CDR1 is SGHRS and CDR2 is YFSETQ. The V and J ends lost 2 bases and 2 bases respectively, with 15 bases between them. For the CDR3, the DNA is TGCGCCAGCAGCTTTTACGGGAGAACTTCCACAGATACGCAGTATTTT. It yields the protein CASSFYGRTSTDTQYF.

V is TRBV29-1 and J is TRBJ1-1; the D gene is possibly TRBD1 (6 bases). The V gene's germline CDR1 is SQVTM and CDR2 ANQGSEA. The CDR3 length is 10 residues. With 6 bases removed from V and 8 bases from J, the gap between germline ends came to 10 bases. CDR3 loop: CSVGQGEAFF. CDR3 coding DNA: TGCAGCGTCGGTCAGGGGGAAGCTTTCTTT. The full variable domain, in which reference TRBV29-1 and TRBJ1-1 provide the parts outside the CDR3, is SAVISQKPSRDICQRGTSLTIQCQVDSQVTMMFWYRQQPGQSLTLIATANQGSEATYESGFVIDKFPISRPNLTFSTLTVSNMSPEDSSIYLCSVGQGEAFFGQGTRLTVV.